This T cell receptor (beta chain) was observed in a study of blood T cell repertoires in COVID-19. Study background: In each case, the material was cDNA or gDNA derived from T cells, B-cell-depleted T cells, or PBMCs.

In the original processing: Quantification of nucleated cells was approximated via reference gene primer amplification. TCRdb's table, derived via immunoSEQ multiplex PCR, lists solely in-frame clones and lacks some. The D gene and trimming were derived from the DNA, and the V and J assignments and clone size from that table. The table includes some 250,000 clones, 75% to 90% detected once. Trimming removed 0 bases at V and 0 bases at J, with 12 bases between. The germline CDR1 and CDR2 sequences are LNHNV and YYDKDF (reference sequence). This CDR3 comprises 17 residues. The rearrangement joins TRBV15 to TRBJ2-1; no clear D. This TCR was sampled from a woman aged 30 to 39 who had recovered from COVID-19. The specimen sequenced was peripheral blood. CDR3 protein: CATSRDPVSLSYNEQFF. CDR3 bases: TGTGCCACCAGCAGAGATCCTGTTTCCCTCTCCTACAATGAGCAGTTCTTC.